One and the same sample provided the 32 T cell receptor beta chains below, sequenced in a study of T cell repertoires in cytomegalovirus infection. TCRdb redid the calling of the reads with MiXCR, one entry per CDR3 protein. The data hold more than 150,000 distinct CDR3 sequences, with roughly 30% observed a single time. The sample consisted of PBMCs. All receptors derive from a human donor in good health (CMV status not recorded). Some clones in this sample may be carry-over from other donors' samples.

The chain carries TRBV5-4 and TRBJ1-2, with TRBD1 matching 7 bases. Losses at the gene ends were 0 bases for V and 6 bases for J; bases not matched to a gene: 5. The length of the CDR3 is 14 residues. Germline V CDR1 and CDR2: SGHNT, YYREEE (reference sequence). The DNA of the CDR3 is TGTGCCAGCAGCTTGGGGGGGGACAGCCATGGCTACACCTTC. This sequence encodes CASSLGGDSHGYTF. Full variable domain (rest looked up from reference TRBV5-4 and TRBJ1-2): ETGVTQSPTHLIKTRGQQVTLRCSSQSGHNTVSWYQQALGQGPQFIFQYYREEENGRGNFPPRFSGLQFPNYSSELNVNALELDDSALYLCASSLGGDSHGYTFGSGTRLTVV.

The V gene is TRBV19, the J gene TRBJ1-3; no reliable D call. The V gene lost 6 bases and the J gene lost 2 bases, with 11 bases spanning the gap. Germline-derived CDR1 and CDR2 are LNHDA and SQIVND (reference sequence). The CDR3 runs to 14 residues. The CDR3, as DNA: TGTGCCAGTAGATTGGGGAATACTGGAAACACCATATATTTT. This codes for CASRLGNTGNTIYF.

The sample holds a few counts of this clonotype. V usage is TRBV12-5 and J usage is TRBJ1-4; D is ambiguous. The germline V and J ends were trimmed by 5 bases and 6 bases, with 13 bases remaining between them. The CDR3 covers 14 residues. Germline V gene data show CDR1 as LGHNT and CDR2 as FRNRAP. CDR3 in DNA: TGTGCTAGTGGTCTCCTCGGGGTCGATGAAAAACTGTTTTTT. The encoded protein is CASGLLGVDEKLFF.

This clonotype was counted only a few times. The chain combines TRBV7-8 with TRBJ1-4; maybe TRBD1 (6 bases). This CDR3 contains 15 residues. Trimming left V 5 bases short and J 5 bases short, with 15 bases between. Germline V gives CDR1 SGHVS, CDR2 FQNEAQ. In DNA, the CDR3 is TGTGCCAGCAGCCCGACCGGGGGGGCGAATGAAAAACTGTTTTTT. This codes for CASSPTGGANEKLFF. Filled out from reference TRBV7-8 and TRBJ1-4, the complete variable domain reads GAGVSQSPRYKVAKRGQDVALRCDPISGHVSLFWYQQALGQGPEFLTYFQNEAQLDKSGLPSDRFFAERPEGSVSTLKIQRTQQEDSAVYLCASSPTGGANEKLFFGSGTQLSVL.

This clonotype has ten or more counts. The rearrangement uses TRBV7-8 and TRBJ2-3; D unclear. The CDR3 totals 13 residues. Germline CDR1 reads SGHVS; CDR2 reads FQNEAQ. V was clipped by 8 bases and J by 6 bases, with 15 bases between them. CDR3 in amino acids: CASFTPPPDTQYF. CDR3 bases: TGTGCCAGCTTCACGCCCCCCCCGGATACGCAGTATTTT. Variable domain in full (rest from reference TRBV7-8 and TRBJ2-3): GAGVSQSPRYKVAKRGQDVALRCDPISGHVSLFWYQQALGQGPEFLTYFQNEAQLDKSGLPSDRFFAERPEGSVSTLKIQRTQQEDSAVYLCASFTPPPDTQYFGPGTRLTVL.

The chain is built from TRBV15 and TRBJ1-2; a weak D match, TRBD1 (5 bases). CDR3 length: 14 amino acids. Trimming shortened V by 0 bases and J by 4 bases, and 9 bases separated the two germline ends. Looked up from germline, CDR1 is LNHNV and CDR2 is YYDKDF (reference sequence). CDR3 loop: CATSRDQQGYGYTF. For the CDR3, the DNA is TGTGCCACCAGCAGAGACCAGCAGGGCTATGGCTACACCTTC.

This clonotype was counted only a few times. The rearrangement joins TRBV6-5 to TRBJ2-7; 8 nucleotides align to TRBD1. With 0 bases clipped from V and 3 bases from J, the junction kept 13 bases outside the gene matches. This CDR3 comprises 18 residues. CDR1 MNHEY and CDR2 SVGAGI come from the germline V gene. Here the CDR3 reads CASSYSRTDIDRGYEQYF. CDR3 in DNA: TGTGCCAGCAGTTACTCGAGAACGGATATAGACAGGGGCTACGAGCAGTACTTC.

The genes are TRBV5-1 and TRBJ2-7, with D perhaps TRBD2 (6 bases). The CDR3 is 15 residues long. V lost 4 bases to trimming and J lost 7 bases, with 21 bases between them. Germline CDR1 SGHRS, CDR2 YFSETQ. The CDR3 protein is CASSLGGAGSWEQYF. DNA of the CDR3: TGCGCCAGCAGCCTAGGAGGGGCAGGGTCATGGGAGCAGTACTTC. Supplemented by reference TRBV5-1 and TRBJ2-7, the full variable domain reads KAGVTQTPRYLIKTRGQQVTLSCSPISGHRSVSWYQQTPGQGLQFLFEYFSETQRNKGNFPGRFSGRQFSNSRSEMNVSTLELGDSALYLCASSLGGAGSWEQYFGPGTRLTVT.

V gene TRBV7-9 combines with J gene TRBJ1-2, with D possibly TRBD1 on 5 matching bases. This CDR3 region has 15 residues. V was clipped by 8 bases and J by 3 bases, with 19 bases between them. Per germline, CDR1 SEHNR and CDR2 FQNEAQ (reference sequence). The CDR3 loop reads CASYGTSLAHYGYTF. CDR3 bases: TGTGCCAGCTACGGGACCTCCTTGGCCCACTATGGCTACACCTTC.

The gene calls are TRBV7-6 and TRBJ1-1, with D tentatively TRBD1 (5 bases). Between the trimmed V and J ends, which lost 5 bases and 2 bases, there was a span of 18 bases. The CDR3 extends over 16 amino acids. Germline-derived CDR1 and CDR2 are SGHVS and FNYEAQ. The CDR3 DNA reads TGTGCCAGCAGCCAAACCAGGGACGGCAGAAACACTGAAGCTTTCTTT. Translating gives CASSQTRDGRNTEAFF.

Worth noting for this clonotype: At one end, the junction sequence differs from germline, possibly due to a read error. This CDR3 is CASSLLGDRRSSYDQYF. The CDR3 DNA follows: TGTGCCAGCAGCTTACTAGGGGACAGGAGGAGCTCCTACGACCAGTACTTC. This chain links TRBV13 with TRBJ2-7; TRBD1 matches 8 bases. From germline, CDR1 is PRHDT and CDR2 FYEKMQ (reference sequence). This CDR3 comprises 17 residues.

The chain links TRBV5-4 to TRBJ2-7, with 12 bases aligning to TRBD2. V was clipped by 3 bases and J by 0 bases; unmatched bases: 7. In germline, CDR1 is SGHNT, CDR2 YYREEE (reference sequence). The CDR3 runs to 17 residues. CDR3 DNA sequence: TGTGCCAGCAGCTCCGGACTAGCGGGGTTAAGCTCCTACGAGCAGTACTTC. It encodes CASSSGLAGLSSYEQYF.

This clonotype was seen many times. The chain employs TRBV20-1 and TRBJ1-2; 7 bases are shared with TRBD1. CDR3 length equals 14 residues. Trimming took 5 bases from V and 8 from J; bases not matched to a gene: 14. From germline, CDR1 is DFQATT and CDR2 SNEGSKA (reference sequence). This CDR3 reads CSAANVQGEWGYTF. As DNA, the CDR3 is TGCAGTGCTGCTAACGTCCAGGGGGAATGGGGCTACACCTTC.

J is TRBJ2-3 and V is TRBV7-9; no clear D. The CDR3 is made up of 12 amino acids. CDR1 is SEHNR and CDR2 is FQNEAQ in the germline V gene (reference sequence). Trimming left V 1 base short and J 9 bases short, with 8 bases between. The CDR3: CASSLEDETQYF. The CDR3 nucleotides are TGTGCCAGCAGCTTAGAGGACGAGACGCAGTATTTT. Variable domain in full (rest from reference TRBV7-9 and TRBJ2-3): DTGVSQNPRHKITKRGQNVTFRCDPISEHNRLYWYRQTLGQGPEFLTYFQNEAQLEKSRLLSDRFSAERPKGSFSTLEIQRTEQGDSAMYLCASSLEDETQYFGPGTRLTVL.

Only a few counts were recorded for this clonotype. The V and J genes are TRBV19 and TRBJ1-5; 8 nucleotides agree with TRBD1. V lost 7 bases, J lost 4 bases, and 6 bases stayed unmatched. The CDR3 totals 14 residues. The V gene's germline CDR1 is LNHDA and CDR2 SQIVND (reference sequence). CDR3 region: CASNRQGWNQPQHF. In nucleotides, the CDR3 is TGTGCCAGTAATCGACAGGGGTGGAATCAGCCCCAGCATTTT.

This CDR3 reads CASRGRQGYTEAFF. The CDR3 bases are TGTGCCAGCAGAGGCCGACAGGGTTACACTGAAGCTTTCTTT. The chain combines TRBV27 with TRBJ1-1; 7 positions match TRBD1. Germline V lookup: CDR1 MNHEY, CDR2 SMNVEV (reference sequence). The trim removed 6 bases at V and 3 bases at J, leaving 7 bases unmatched. The CDR3 runs to 14 residues.

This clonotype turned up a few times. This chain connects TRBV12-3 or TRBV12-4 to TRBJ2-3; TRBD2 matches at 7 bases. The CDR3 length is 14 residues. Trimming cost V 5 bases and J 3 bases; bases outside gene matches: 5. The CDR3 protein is CASSQRGGTDTQYF. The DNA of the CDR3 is TGTGCCAGCAGTCAAAGGGGAGGGACAGATACGCAGTATTTT.

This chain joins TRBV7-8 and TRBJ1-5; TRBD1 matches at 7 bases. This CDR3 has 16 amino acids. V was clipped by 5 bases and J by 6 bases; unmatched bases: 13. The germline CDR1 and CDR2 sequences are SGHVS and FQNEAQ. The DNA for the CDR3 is TGTGCCAGCAGCCGATTTGGGACAGCAACAGGTCAGCCCCAGCATTTT. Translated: CASSRFGTATGQPQHF.

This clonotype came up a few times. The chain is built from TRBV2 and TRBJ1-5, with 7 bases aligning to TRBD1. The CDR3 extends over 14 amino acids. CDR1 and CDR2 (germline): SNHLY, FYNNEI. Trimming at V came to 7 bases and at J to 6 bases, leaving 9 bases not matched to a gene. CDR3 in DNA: TGTGCCAGCACTCGGGACAGACCGCGTCAGCCCCAGCATTTT. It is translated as CASTRDRPRQPQHF.

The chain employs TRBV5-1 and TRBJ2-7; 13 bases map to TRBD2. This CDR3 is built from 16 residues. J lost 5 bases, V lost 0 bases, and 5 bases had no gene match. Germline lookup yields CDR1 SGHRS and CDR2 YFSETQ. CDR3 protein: CASSLAPTSGGHEQYF. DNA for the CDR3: TGCGCCAGCAGCTTGGCCCCGACTAGCGGGGGGCACGAGCAGTACTTC.

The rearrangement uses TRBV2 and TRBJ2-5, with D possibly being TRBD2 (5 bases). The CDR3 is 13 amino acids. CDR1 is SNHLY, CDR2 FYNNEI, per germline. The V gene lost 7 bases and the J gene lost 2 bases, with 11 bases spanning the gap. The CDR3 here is CASMGSWQETQYF. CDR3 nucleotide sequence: TGTGCCAGCATGGGGAGCTGGCAAGAGACCCAGTACTTC.

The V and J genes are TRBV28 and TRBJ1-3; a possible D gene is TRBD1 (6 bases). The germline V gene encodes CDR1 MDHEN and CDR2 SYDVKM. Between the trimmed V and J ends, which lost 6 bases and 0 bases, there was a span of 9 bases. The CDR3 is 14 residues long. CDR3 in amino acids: CASRRGGSGNTIYF. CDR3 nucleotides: TGTGCCAGCAGAAGGGGGGGCTCTGGAAACACCATATATTTT.

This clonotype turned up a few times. The CDR3 protein is CASSLNPPDPGEKLFF. The CDR3 nucleotides are TGTGCCAGCAGCTTAAACCCCCCCGATCCGGGTGAAAAACTGTTTTTT. This chain joins TRBV7-3 and TRBJ1-4; no definite D call. Germline V gene data show CDR1 as SGHTA and CDR2 as FQGTGA. This CDR3 has 16 residues. The germline V and J ends were trimmed by 1 base and 7 bases, with 16 bases remaining between them.

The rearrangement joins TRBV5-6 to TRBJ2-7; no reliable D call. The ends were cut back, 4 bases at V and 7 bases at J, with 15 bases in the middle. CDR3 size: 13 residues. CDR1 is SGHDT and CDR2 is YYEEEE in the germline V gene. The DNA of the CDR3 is TGTGCCAGCAGCCCGGACCTAACCGGGGAGCAGTACTTC. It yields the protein CASSPDLTGEQYF.

CDR3 region: CASSQAPQGRVNTEAFF. The CDR3 DNA reads as TGCGCCAGCAGCCAAGCGCCCCAAGGTAGGGTGAACACTGAAGCTTTCTTT. This sequence joins TRBV4-1 and TRBJ1-1; D ambiguous. Trimming cost V 1 base and J 0 bases, with 15 bases left between them. Germline CDR1 and CDR2: MGHRA and YSYEKL. The CDR3 covers 17 residues.

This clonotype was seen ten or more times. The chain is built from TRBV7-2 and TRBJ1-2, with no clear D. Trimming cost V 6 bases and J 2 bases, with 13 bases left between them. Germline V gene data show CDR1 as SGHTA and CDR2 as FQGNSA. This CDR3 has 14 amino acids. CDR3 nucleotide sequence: TGTGCCAGCAGAGGAGGACTGCTAAACTATGGCTACACCTTC. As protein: CASRGGLLNYGYTF.

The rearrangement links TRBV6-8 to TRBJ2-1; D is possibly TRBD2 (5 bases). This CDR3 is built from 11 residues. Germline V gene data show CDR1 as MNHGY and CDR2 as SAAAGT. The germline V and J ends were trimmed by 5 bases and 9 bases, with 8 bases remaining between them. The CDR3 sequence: CASSEEGEQFF. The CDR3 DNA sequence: TGTGCCAGCAGTGAAGAGGGTGAGCAGTTCTTC.

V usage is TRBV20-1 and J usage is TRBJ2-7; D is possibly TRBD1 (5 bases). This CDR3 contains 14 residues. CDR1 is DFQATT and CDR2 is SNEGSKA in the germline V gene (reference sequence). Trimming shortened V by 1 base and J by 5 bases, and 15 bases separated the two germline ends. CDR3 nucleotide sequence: TGCAGTGCTAGAGTAGCTGGGGCACCTGACGAGCAGTACTTC. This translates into CSARVAGAPDEQYF.

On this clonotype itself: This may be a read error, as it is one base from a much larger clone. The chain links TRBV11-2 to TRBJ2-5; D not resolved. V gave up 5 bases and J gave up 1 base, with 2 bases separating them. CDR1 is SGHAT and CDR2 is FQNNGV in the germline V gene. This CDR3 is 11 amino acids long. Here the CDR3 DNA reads TGTGCCAGCAGCGCCCAAGAGACCCAGTACTTC. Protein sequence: CASSAQETQYF.

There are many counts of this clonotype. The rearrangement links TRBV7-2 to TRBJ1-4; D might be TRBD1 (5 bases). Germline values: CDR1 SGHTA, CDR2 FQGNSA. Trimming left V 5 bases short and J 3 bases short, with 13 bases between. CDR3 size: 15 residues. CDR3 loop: CASSPRGGSNEKLFF. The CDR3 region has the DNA TGTGCCAGCAGCCCGAGGGGCGGATCTAATGAAAAACTGTTTTTT.

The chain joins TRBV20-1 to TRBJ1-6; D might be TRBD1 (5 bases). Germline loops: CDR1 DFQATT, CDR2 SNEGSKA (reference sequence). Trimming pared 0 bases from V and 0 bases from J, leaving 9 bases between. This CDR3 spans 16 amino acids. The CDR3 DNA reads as TGCAGTGCTAGAGACGGGGCAGGCTCCTATAATTCACCCCTCCACTTT. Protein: CSARDGAGSYNSPLHF.

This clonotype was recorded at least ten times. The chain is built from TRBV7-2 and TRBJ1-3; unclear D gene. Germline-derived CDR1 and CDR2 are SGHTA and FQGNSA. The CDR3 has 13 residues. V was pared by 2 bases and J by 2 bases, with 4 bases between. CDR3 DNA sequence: TGTGCCAGCAGCTTAACCCCTGGAAACACCATATATTTT. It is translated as CASSLTPGNTIYF.